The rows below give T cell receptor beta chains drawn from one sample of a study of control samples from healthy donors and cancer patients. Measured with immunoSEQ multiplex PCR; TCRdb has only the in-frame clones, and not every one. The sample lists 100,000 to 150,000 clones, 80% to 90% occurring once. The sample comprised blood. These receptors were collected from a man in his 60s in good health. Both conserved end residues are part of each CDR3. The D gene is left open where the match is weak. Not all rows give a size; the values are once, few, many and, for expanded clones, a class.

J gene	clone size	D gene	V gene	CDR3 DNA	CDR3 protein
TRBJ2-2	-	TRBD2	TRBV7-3	TGTGCCAGCAGCCCGAAGGGGACTACGAACACCGGGGAGCTGTTTTTT	CASSPKGTTNTGELFF
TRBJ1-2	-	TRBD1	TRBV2	TGTGCCAGCAGCCCAGGGGGAGGGGACTATGGCTACACCTTC	CASSPGGGDYGYTF
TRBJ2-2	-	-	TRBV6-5	TGTGCCAGCAGCCCGGGACAAGCGAACACCGGGGAGCTGTTTTTT	CASSPGQANTGELFF
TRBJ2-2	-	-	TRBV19	TGTGCCAGTAGTATAGGCGTAGGGACGAACACCGGGGAGCTGTTTTTT	CASSIGVGTNTGELFF
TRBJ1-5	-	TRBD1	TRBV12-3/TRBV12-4	TGTGCCAGCAGTTTAGCAGGGGGCCAGCCCCAGCATTTT	CASSLAGGQPQHF
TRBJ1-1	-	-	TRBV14	TGTGCCAGCAGCCAAGAGGGGCAGGGGAGGTACACTGAAGCTTTCTTT	CASSQEGQGRYTEAFF
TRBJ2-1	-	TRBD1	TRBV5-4	TGTGCCAGCAGCTTGGGCGGGACAGGGGGTTGGAGGGTTAACAATGAGCAGTTCTTC	CASSLGGTGGWRVNNEQFF
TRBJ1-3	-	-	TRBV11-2	TGTGCCAGCAGCTTAGAGGGCGACCTCAGAAACACCATATATTTT	CASSLEGDLRNTIYF
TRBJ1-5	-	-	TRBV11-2	TGTGCCAGCAGCTTTTCAGGGACTGCAGGCCAGCCCCAGCATTTT	CASSFSGTAGQPQHF
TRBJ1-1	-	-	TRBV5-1	TGCGCCAGCAGCCTAGGACAGAACCTTTACACTGAAGCTTTCTTT	CASSLGQNLYTEAFF
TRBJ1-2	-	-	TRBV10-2	TGCGCCAGCAGCACCGTGGGGAGAGGCTACACCTTC	CASSTVGRGYTF
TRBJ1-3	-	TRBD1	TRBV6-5	TGTGCCACCGGGACAGACCTTATTTCTGGAAACACCATATATTTT	CATGTDLISGNTIYF
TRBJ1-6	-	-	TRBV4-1	TGCGCCAGCAGCCAAGATAGAAGCTTTTCCTATAATTCACCCCTCCACTTT	CASSQDRSFSYNSPLHF
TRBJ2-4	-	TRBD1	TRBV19	TGTGCCAGTAGGGCACAGGTGGGGCAGGGGGCTCTAGCCAAAAACATTCAGTACTTC	CASRAQVGQGALAKNIQYF
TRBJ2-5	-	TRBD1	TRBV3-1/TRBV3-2	TGTGCCAGCAGCCACCTGCTGGGGGACAGAACGTACTTC	CASSHLLGDRTYF
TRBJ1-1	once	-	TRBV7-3	TGTGCCAGCAGCTCAGAGACGAACACTGAAGCTTTCTTT	CASSSETNTEAFF
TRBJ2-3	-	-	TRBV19	TGTGCCAGTAGTATAGATGCGGCCGATAGCACAGATACGCAGTATTTT	CASSIDAADSTDTQYF
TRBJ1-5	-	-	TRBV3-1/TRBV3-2	TGTGCCAGCAGCCAAGACCGGGGACAGCCCCAGCATTTT	CASSQDRGQPQHF
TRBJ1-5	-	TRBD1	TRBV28	TGTGCCAGCAGTTCCATCCCGGACAGGTCTTGGAGCGGAAGCAATCAGCCCCAGCATTTT	CASSSIPDRSWSGSNQPQHF
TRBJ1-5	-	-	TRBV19	TGTGCCAGTAGTGCCGGGAAGGTCGGCAATCAGCCCCAGCATTTT	CASSAGKVGNQPQHF
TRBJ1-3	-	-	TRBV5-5	TGTGCCAGCAGCCCCACGGCCGGAGCCCCCTCTGGAAACACCATATATTTT	CASSPTAGAPSGNTIYF
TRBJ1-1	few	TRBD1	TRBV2	TGTGCCAGCCGGAGACTGACAGGGGTGAACACTGAAGCTTTCTTT	CASRRLTGVNTEAFF
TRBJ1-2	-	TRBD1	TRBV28	TGTGCCAGCAGTTCAACAGGGGTAAGCTACACCTTC	CASSSTGVSYTF
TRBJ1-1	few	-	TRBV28	TGTGCCAGCGGACCCACAGTTGAAGCTTTCTTT	CASGPTVEAFF
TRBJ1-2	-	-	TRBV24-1	TGTGCCACCAGTGATCCGGGACACGGCTATGGCTACACCTTC	CATSDPGHGYGYTF
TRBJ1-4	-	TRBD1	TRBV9	TGTGCCAGCAGCGTGGGAGGGACAGGCTCAACTAATGAAAAACTGTTTTTT	CASSVGGTGSTNEKLFF
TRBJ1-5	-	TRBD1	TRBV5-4	TGTGCCAGCAGCTTACAGGGGTCTAATCAGCCCCAGCATTTT	CASSLQGSNQPQHF
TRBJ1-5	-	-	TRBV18	TGTGCCAGCTCACCTCCGGGCGGGCAGCCCCAGCATTTT	CASSPPGGQPQHF
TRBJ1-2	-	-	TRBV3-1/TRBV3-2	TGTGCCAGCAGCAAGGGACGCCTTAACTATGGCTACACCTTC	CASSKGRLNYGYTF
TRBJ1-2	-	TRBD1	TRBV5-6	TGTGCCAGCAGCTTGGTGCAGGGGGCCTTCTATGGCTACACCTTC	CASSLVQGAFYGYTF
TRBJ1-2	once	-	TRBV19	TGTGCCAGTAGAGTTGAAGTCTATGGCTACACCTTC	CASRVEVYGYTF
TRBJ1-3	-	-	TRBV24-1	TGTGCCACCAGTGCTCGGGACCTCTCTGGAAACACCATATATTTT	CATSARDLSGNTIYF
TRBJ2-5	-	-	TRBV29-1	TGCAGCGTTGTCAGATCAGTAGAAGAGACCCAGTACTTC	CSVVRSVEETQYF
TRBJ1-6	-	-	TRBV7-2	TGTGCCAGCAGCTTACTGACAGGAGTTAATTCACCCCTCCACTTT	CASSLLTGVNSPLHF
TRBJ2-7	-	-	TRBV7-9	TGTGCCAGCAGCTCACAAACAGGACAGCAGTACTTC	CASSSQTGQQYF
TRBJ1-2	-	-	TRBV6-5	TGTGCCAGCAGTTCCTTAGGGCCCTATGGCTACACCTTC	CASSSLGPYGYTF
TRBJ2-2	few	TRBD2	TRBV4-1	TGCGCCAGCAGCCACGGGGGGAGCACGAACACCGGGGAGCTGTTTTTT	CASSHGGSTNTGELFF
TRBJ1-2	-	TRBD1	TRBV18	TGTGCCAGCTCACCGAACAGGGGTGAGGGCTACACCTTC	CASSPNRGEGYTF
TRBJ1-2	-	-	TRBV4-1	TGCGCCAGCAGCCAAGATATTCAGGGTATGGTTGTTGGCTACACCTTC	CASSQDIQGMVVGYTF
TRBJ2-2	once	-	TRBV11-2	TGTGCCAGCAGCTTGGGGATAGGGGTGCTGTTTTTT	CASSLGIGVLFF
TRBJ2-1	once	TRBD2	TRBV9	TGTGCCAGCAGCGTAGAGGGCGGGGGAGCCTACAATGAGCAGTTCTTC	CASSVEGGGAYNEQFF
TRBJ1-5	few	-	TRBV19	TGTGCCAGTAGTCCAGGGAACAATCAGCCCCAGCATTTT	CASSPGNNQPQHF
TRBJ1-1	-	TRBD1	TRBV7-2	TGTGCCAGCAGACCCGGACAGGGAAAAGCTTTCTTT	CASRPGQGKAFF
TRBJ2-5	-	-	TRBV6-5	TGTGCCAGCAGTTACTCGTCAGGGGTCGGGACCCAGTACTTC	CASSYSSGVGTQYF
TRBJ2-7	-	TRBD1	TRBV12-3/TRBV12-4	TGTGCCAACCAAGGACAGGCCTACGAGCAGTACTTC	CANQGQAYEQYF
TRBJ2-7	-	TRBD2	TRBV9	TGTGCCAGCAGCAGACTAGCGGGGGTCTACGAGCAGTACTTC	CASSRLAGVYEQYF
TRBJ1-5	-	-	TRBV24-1	TGTGCCACCAGAGCAGGGGGCAATCAGCCCCAGCATTTT	CATRAGGNQPQHF
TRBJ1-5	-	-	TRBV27	TGTGCCAGCAGCGCCGGTAACCAGCCCCAGCATTTT	CASSAGNQPQHF
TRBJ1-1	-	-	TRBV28	TGTGCCAGCACCCCGGAGGGGAAATCGAACACTGAAGCTTTCTTT	CASTPEGKSNTEAFF
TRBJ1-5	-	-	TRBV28	TGTGCCACCACGGGTCTGAGAAATCAGCCCCAGCATTTT	CATTGLRNQPQHF
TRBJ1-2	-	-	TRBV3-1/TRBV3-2	TGTGCCAGCAGCCCCCACACCGGGCAGGTGTCATATGGCTACACCTTC	CASSPHTGQVSYGYTF
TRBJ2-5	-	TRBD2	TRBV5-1	TGCGCCAGCAGCCAACGCGGACTAGCGGGGGTCCAAGAGACCCAGTACTTC	CASSQRGLAGVQETQYF
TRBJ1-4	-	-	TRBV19	TGTGCCAGTACTCCAACAGGGTTTCAAGAAAAACTGTTTTTT	CASTPTGFQEKLFF
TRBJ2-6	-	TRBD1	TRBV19	TGTGCCAGTACTCAGGGGGCGCCAGGGGCCAACGTCCTGACTTTC	CASTQGAPGANVLTF